A selection of T cell receptor beta chains follows, all from one sample in a study of a mutant IDH1 vaccine in newly diagnosed glioma. The method was immunoSEQ multiplex PCR; TCRdb's version includes in-frame clones alone and lacks a portion of them. This table holds about 60,000 clones, less than 90% found once. These TCRs are of unknown antigen specificity. Specimen: PBMCs, collected from a glioma patient whose treatment included an IDH1 peptide vaccine. Every receptor here comes from a woman aged 45-65 years with glioma. The CDR3 runs from the conserved cysteine through the conserved F or W. Each record gives: clone size, J gene, D gene, V gene, CDR3 DNA, CDR3 protein. D genes are given only for firm matches. Clone size is not always given. Where it is, it says once, few, many or a class for expanded clones.

- | TRBJ1-1 | - | TRBV29-1 | TGCAGCGTTGAAGGTCCTTTCCGGGGGACTGAAGCTTTCTTT | CSVEGPFRGTEAFF
- | TRBJ1-4 | - | TRBV19 | TGTGCCAGTAGTATAGGGGTCCAGGGTGGAGAAAAACTGTTTTTT | CASSIGVQGGEKLFF
once | TRBJ1-4 | - | TRBV6-1 | TGTGCCAGCAGTGCCGGACGGGGAGCAACTAATGAAAAACTGTTTTTT | CASSAGRGATNEKLFF
few | TRBJ1-1 | TRBD1 | TRBV5-1 | TGCGCCAGCAGCTTGAAAAATACGTTAACAGGGGAGAGCGAGAACACTGAAGCTTTCTTT | CASSLKNTLTGESENTEAFF
- | TRBJ1-3 | - | TRBV9 | TGTGCCAGCAGCGTAGAAGGACAACCTCGCTCTGGAAACACCATATATTTT | CASSVEGQPRSGNTIYF
- | TRBJ2-7 | - | TRBV6-1 | TGTGCCAGCAGTGAGGGTTCCGCAGCCACCTACGAGCAGTACTTC | CASSEGSAATYEQYF
- | TRBJ2-7 | - | TRBV27 | TGTGCCAGCAGCTCCTTAACTAAAGTCTACGAGCAGTACTTC | CASSSLTKVYEQYF
medium-sized | TRBJ1-1 | - | TRBV30 | TGTGCCTGGGGACTTATGAACACTGAAGCTTTCTTT | CAWGLMNTEAFF
few | TRBJ1-4 | - | TRBV19 | TGTGCCAGTATGGGAGGGAATAGTGAAAAACTGTTTTTT | CASMGGNSEKLFF
- | TRBJ2-3 | - | TRBV11-3 | TGTGCCAGCAGCTTCCGGGGGAGCACAGATACGCAGTATTTT | CASSFRGSTDTQYF
- | TRBJ1-2 | - | TRBV18 | TGTGCCAGCTCACCTTCGGCAGGGGCTCACTATGGCTACACCTTT | CASSPSAGAHYGYTF
- | TRBJ1-2 | - | TRBV6-1 | TGTGCCAGCAGTGAGGGCGGCCTCTATGGCTACACCTTC | CASSEGGLYGYTF
- | TRBJ1-1 | - | TRBV18 | TGTGCCAGCTCACCGCAGACAGAGAGCACTGAAGCTTTCTTT | CASSPQTESTEAFF
- | TRBJ1-3 | - | TRBV15 | TGTGCCACCAGCAGTGACAGCTACTCTGGAAACACCATATATTTT | CATSSDSYSGNTIYF
- | TRBJ2-2 | - | TRBV5-5 | TGTGCCAGCAGTTTTGGATTGGTGAGAGGGAACACCGGGGAGCTGTTTTTT | CASSFGLVRGNTGELFF
- | TRBJ2-3 | TRBD2 | TRBV7-9 | TGTGCCAGCAGCTTCGGACTAGCCCTGCGCACAGATACGCAGTATTTT | CASSFGLALRTDTQYF
- | TRBJ2-7 | - | TRBV7-9 | TGTGCCAGCTTCCCCGAAGGGGAGACTTCCTACGAGCAGTACTTC | CASFPEGETSYEQYF
- | TRBJ1-5 | - | TRBV10-3 | TGTGCCATCAGTGAGTCGGCACAGCCTAATCAGCCCCAGCATTTT | CAISESAQPNQPQHF
- | TRBJ2-6 | - | TRBV28 | TGTGCCAGCAGTGAGGACCAGGGTCCGGGGGCCAACGTCCTGACTTTC | CASSEDQGPGANVLTF
- | TRBJ2-4 | TRBD1 | TRBV19 | TGTGCCAGTAGTTCCTGGACAGGGGCTGCCAAAAACATTCAGTACTTC | CASSSWTGAAKNIQYF
- | TRBJ1-5 | - | TRBV28 | TGTGCCAGCTACGACGGGGGGCAGCCCCAGCATTTT | CASYDGGQPQHF
- | TRBJ1-5 | - | TRBV5-6 | TGTGCCAGCAGCTTAATGGGGGACGGCAATCAGCCCCAGCATTTT | CASSLMGDGNQPQHF
- | TRBJ1-1 | TRBD1 | TRBV10-3 | TGTGCCATCATGGGGGACAGGGGAAACACTGAAGCTTTCTTT | CAIMGDRGNTEAFF
- | TRBJ1-5 | - | TRBV18 | TGTGCCAGCTCGCCGGAAAGCAATCAGCCCCAGCATTTT | CASSPESNQPQHF
- | TRBJ1-4 | TRBD1 | TRBV4-1 | TGCGCCAGCAGCCAAGACGGGGACCGGACAGGTACAGAGAATGAAAAACTGTTTTTT | CASSQDGDRTGTENEKLFF
- | TRBJ1-5 | TRBD1 | TRBV2 | TGTGCCAGCAGTGGACAGGGTGGAGGTAGCAATCAGCCCCAGCATTTT | CASSGQGGGSNQPQHF
few | TRBJ1-1 | - | TRBV6-1 | TGTGCCAGCAGTGTATTACAGACCATGAACACTGAAGCTTTCTTT | CASSVLQTMNTEAFF
- | TRBJ2-5 | - | TRBV15 | TGTGCCACCAGCAGAGACAGGGTCGAGACCCAGTACTTC | CATSRDRVETQYF
- | TRBJ2-7 | TRBD1 | TRBV19 | TGTGCCAGTAGTCCTTCGACAGGGGCCTACGAGCAGTACTTC | CASSPSTGAYEQYF
- | TRBJ1-1 | - | TRBV15 | TGTGCCACCAGCAGAGAAACAGGGCGGGGCACTGAAGCTTTCTTT | CATSRETGRGTEAFF
- | TRBJ1-1 | - | TRBV7-9 | TGTGCCAGCAGCTTAGGGAAGATGAACACTGAAGCTTTCTTT | CASSLGKMNTEAFF
- | TRBJ2-3 | TRBD2 | TRBV6-6 | TGTGCCAGCAGTGAGCGGGGGAGAAGCACAGATACGCAGTATTTT | CASSERGRSTDTQYF
- | TRBJ2-2 | TRBD1 | TRBV6-4 | TGTGCCAGCAGTGACTGGACAGGGGGCCACACCGGGGAGCTGTTTTTT | CASSDWTGGHTGELFF
- | TRBJ2-5 | TRBD2 | TRBV7-2 | TGTGCCAGCAGCTGGGGGGGGGTCGAGACCCAGTACTTC | CASSWGGVETQYF
- | TRBJ1-3 | - | TRBV14 | TGTGCCAGCAGCCAAGGACTAGTAGATGGGGTTCCTGGAAACACCATATATTTT | CASSQGLVDGVPGNTIYF
- | TRBJ2-3 | - | TRBV11-3 | TGTGCCAGCAGCTTAGATGGTACCAGGGGTGCAGATACGCAGTATTTT | CASSLDGTRGADTQYF
once | TRBJ1-6 | TRBD1 | TRBV5-1 | TGCGCCAGCAGCTTAGCTCCCGGGACAGTCTATAATTCACCCCTCCACTTT | CASSLAPGTVYNSPLHF
once | TRBJ1-5 | TRBD1 | TRBV18 | TGTGCCAGCTCACTACTACAGGGGGAAGGCAATCAGCCCCAGCATTTT | CASSLLQGEGNQPQHF
- | TRBJ2-1 | - | TRBV18 | TGTGCCAGCTCACCCCCCGCCAGAGACTATGAGCAGTTCTTC | CASSPPARDYEQFF
- | TRBJ2-1 | TRBD2 | TRBV7-7 | TGTGCCAGCAGCTCCTTGGGGACTACCCTCATCAATGAGCAGTTCTTC | CASSSLGTTLINEQFF
- | TRBJ2-5 | - | TRBV6-6 | TGTGCCAGCAGTTGGGGGGATCGCGGGACCCAGTACTTC | CASSWGDRGTQYF